This T cell receptor beta chain derives from a study of Ad26.COV2.S vaccination and SARS-CoV-2 variants (dated by TCRdb to the early 2020s). Regarding the complete study: Vaccine-arm donors came from COV1001, a multicentre, randomized, double-blind, placebo-controlled phase I-IIa trial of Ad26.COV2.S in healthy adults. A total of around 32 samples were included in the TCR-sequenced set, comprising roughly 19 Ad26.COV2.S vaccine recipients, 5 placebo recipients and 8 SARS-CoV-2 convalescent individuals. Dosing of Ad26.COV2.S was intramuscular, at either 5x10^10 or 1x10^11 viral particles, delivered as one shot or as two shots spaced 56 days apart. Trial participants were randomized into five groups of five: low-dose or high-dose Ad26.COV2.S given once or twice, or placebo on both occasions. Investigators remained blinded to trial group allocation during experiments and outcome assessment. TCRbeta repertoire sequencing served as the tool for gauging how specific and how broad the SARS-CoV-2-reactive T cell receptors were following Ad26.COV2.S vaccination. What the work shows at the level of the full study, not this receptor alone: The study was not powered to compare responses between vaccine doses or regimens. The authors noted that total T cell responses may have been underestimated by the TCR breadth and depth analyses. After vaccination, spike-specific CD8+ and CD4+ T cell responses were reported to show substantial breadth. Non-spike TCR breadth was comparable between vaccine and placebo recipients, consistent with the vaccine containing only spike. Compared with placebo recipients, Ad26.COV2.S recipients showed higher spike-specific TCR breadth (P = 0.0014).

The immunoSEQ Assay was the method used to sequence TCRbeta CDR3 regions. After extraction, genomic DNA underwent amplification by bias-controlled multiplex PCR, followed by high-throughput sequencing. The study's own analysis went as follows. To quantify the absolute abundance of each unique TCRbeta CDR3 region, sequences were collapsed and filtered. T cell fraction was estimated by normalizing TCRbeta template counts to usable DNA, which was measured by amplifying reference genes present in all nucleated cells. Repertoire TCRs were annotated as SARS-CoV-2-specific by exact matching of V gene, CDR3 amino acid sequence and J gene to a known reactive TCR set. The reference SARS-CoV-2 TCR set was obtained from MIRA and was filtered for enrichment in COVID-19-positive ImmuneCODE repertoires, whereby public or cross-reactive TCRs were removed. Using the MIRA antigens, annotated TCRs were further analysed by specific ORF or by position within an ORF. Depth was the summed frequency of annotated unique rearrangements, while breadth was defined as annotated unique rearrangements over total unique productive rearrangements. Two-sided Wilcoxon rank-sum tests were applied when comparing TCR breadth between groups. What TCRdb holds here is the immuneACCESS table cut down to in-frame rearrangements. Part of the clones is not present; checked against another copy, under half of the missing clones reflect an unresolved V gene, and the others are unexplained. V and J calls and clone size are as listed in that table; D and trimming were resolved from the DNA. The sample contains around 400,000 clones, approximately 92% of them found a single time. Jointly, the top ten make up more than 10% of the sample.

Of note for this clone: Which antigen it targets is not known. It has no much larger one-base neighbor in the sample; base qualities were not kept.

Trimming costs V 3 bases and J 0 bases, and their ends lie 9 bases apart. The CDR3, cysteine through phenylalanine, is 14 amino acids long. The read is trimmed to its CDR3 DNA, 42 bases read in frame from base 1. CDR1 and CDR2, looked up from the germline V gene (reference sequence), are GTSNPN and SVGIG. What the treatment or condition label conveys for this sample: around 19 received Ad26.COV2.S at low or high dose, single or two shots; a few received placebo; per-sample allocation not given. Repertoires of vaccine and placebo recipients were sequenced from samples taken on day 63 after the first injection. In Cohort 1b, around 25 adults aged 18-55 years were enrolled at a single site in Boston, USA, between 29 July and 7 August 2020. As a vaccine, Ad26.COV2.S was a replication-incompetent adenovirus type 26 vector that expressed a prefusion-stabilized SARS-CoV-2 spike protein derived from the original Wuhan strain.

The rearranged chain carries TRBV30 and TRBJ2-1; the D segment cannot be called with confidence. This specimen was peripheral blood, taken in a trial of Ad26.COV2.S vaccine versus placebo. The sequence came from a person between 18 and 59 years old who received the Ad26.COV2.S COVID-19 vaccine or a placebo. The CDR3 protein: CAWSRHSSYNEQFF. DNA sequence: TGTGCCTGGAGCCGTCACAGCTCCTACAATGAGCAGTTCTTC.